This TCR beta chain was profiled in a study of cytomegalovirus exposure and HLA in healthy donors. Study-wide results and limits: Most of the TCR beta V segments (in an earlier analysis) were productive either about 90% or about 30% of the time. What was likely a sequencing artifact was a cluster of highly shared sequence variants.

Healthy people donating bone marrow made up the donors. Germline CDR1 reads SGHNT; CDR2 reads YYREEE (reference sequence). The CDR3 runs 15 residues. The V gene end was trimmed by 4 bases and the J gene end by 7 bases; junction bases not matched to a gene: 12. In the case of this clone: Its target is unknown.

Vbeta (60) and Jbeta (13) primers were used in the PCR. This table comes from immunoSEQ multiplex PCR, and its TCRdb copy is limited to in-frame clones, with some not included. Of about 160,000 clones listed, roughly 80% are singletons. This receptor was obtained from a girl aged 10 to 17 in good health and CMV-seropositive. The gene calls are TRBV5-4 and TRBJ1-2; 8 positions agree with TRBD1. The specimen was PBMCs. CDR3 residues: CASSGTDRAISGYTF. In DNA, the CDR3 is TGTGCCAGCAGCGGGACGGACAGGGCAATTTCTGGCTACACCTTC.